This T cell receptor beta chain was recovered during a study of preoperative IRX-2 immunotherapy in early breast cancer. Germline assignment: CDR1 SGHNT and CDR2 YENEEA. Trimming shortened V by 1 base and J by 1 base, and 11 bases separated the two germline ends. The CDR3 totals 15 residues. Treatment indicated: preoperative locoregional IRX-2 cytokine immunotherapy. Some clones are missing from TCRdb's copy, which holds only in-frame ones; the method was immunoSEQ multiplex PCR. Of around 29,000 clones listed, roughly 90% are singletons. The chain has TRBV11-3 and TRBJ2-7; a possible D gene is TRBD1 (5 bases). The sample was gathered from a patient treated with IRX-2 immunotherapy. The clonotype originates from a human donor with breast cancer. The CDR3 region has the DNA TGTGCCAGCAGCTTAGGGCCGGACACGTCCTACGAGCAGTACTTC. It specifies CASSLGPDTSYEQYF.